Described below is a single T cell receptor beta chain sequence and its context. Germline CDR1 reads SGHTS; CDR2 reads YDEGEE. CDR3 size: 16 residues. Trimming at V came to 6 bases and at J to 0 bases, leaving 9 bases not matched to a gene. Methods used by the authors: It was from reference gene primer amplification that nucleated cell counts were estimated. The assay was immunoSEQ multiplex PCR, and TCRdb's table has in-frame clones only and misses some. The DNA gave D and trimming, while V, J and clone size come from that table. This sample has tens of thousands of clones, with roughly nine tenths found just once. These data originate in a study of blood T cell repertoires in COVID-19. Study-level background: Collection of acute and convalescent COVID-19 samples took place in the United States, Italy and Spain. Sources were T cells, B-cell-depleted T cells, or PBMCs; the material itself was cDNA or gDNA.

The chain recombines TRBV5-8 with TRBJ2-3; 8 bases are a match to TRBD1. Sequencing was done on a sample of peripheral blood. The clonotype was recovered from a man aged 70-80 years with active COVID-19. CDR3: CASTDGTGFSTDTQYF. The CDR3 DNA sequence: TGTGCCAGCACTGACGGGACAGGCTTTAGCACAGATACGCAGTATTTT.